The clone carrying this T cell receptor (beta chain) was observed at least ten times. Its antigen is not known. As for time point: patch test 1, 2 weeks after DPC sensitization. Described treatment: therapeutic diphenylcyclopropenone sensitization with weekly scalp DPC. Blood collection took place prior to placing each patch test. Germline-derived CDR1 and CDR2 are SGHTA and FQGNSA. This CDR3 region has 17 residues. The V and J ends lost 1 base and 8 bases respectively, with 21 bases between them. The sample originates from a study of human T cells and chemical hapten exposure. At the level of the study: Patients, a majority of them female, were diagnosed with alopecia areata, totalis or universalis. Whole-study findings and limits: Positive correlation was observed between PT1 expanded TCR counts and patch test score. Once DPC sensitization occurred, TCRs above 1 in 1000 frequency showed no change.

TCRdb called the RACE reads again in MiXCR, with one record for every CDR3 protein. The data contain tens of thousands of distinct CDR3 sequences, 9.8% of them singletons. The sample was whole blood, taken in connection with sensitization to the hapten diphenylcyclopropenone (DPC). The chain employs TRBV7-2 and TRBJ1-3; a possible D gene is TRBD1 (5 bases). The sequence was obtained from a woman in her thirties or forties with alopecia areata. Some clones in this sample may be carry-over from other donors' samples. The chain's CDR3 is CASSLGFITREMDTIYF. Here the CDR3 DNA reads TGTGCCAGCAGCTTAGGATTCATCACCAGGGAAATGGACACCATATATTTT.